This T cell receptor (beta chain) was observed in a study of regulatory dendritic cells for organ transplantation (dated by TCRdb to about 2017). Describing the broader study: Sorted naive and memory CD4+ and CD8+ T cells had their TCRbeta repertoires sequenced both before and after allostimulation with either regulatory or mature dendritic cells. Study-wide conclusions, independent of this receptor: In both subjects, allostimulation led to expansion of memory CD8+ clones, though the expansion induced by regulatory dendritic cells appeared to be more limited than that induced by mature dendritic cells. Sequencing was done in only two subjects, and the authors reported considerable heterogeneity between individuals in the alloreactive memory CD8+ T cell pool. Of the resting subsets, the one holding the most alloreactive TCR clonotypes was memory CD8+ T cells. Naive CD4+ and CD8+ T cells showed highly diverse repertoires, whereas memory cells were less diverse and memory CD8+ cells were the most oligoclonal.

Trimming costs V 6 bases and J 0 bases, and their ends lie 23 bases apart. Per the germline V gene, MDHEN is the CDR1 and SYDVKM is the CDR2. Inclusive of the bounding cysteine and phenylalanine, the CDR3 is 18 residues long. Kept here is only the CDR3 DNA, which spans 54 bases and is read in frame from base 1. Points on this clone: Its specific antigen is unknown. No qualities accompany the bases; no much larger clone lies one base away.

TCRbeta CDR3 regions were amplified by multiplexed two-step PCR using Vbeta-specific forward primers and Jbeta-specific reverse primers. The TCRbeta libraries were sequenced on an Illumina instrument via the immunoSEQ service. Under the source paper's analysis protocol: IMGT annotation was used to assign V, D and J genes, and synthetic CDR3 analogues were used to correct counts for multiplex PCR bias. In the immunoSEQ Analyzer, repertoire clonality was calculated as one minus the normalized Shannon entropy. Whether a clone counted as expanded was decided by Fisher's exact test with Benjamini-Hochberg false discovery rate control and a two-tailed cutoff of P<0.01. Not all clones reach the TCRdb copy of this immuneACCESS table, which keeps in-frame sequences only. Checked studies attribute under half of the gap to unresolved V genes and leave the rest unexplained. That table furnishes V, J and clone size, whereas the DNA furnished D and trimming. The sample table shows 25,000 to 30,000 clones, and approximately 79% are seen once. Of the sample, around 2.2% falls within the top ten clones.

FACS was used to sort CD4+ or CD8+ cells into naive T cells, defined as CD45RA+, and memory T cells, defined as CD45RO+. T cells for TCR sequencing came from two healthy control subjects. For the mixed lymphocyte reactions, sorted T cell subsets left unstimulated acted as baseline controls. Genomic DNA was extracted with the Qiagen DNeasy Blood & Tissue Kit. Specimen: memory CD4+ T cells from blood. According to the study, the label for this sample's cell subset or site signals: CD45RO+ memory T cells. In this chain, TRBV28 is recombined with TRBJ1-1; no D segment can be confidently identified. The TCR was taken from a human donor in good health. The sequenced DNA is TGTGCCAGCAGCTTGAGACTGAGGATCGGAGGTTTGAACACTGAAGCTTTCTTT. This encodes CASSLRLRIGGLNTEAFF.